Listed below are T cell receptor beta chains from one sample, sequenced in a study of cytomegalovirus exposure and HLA in healthy donors. Data came from immunoSEQ multiplex PCR; TCRdb stores just in-frame clones and leaves some out. The sample includes around 200,000 clones, about three quarters of them seen just once. The sample taken for sequencing was PBMCs. The receptor set was obtained from a woman aged 60 to 75 in good health and CMV-seropositive. Both conserved end residues are part of each CDR3. The order of the fields is V gene, clone size, J gene, D gene, CDR3 length, CDR3 DNA, CDR3 protein. D genes are given only for firm matches. A row's size may be missing; if present it is once, few, many or a size class.

TRBV27	-	TRBJ2-7	TRBD1	15	TGTGCCAGCAGTTTAGGGCGGGACAGGGCCTACGAGCAGTACTTC	CASSLGRDRAYEQYF
TRBV19	-	TRBJ2-7	-	14	TGTGCCAGTAGTACCGAACAGGGGGGGGACGAGCAGTACTTC	CASSTEQGGDEQYF
TRBV5-1	few	TRBJ2-1	-	16	TGCGCCAGCAGCTTGGGGTCGGGGATCACCTACAATGAGCAGTTCTTC	CASSLGSGITYNEQFF
TRBV30	-	TRBJ1-2	TRBD1	13	TGTGCCTGGAGGGTTACAGGGGTTAGGGGCTACACCTTC	CAWRVTGVRGYTF
TRBV2	-	TRBJ2-7	-	15	TGTGCCAGCAGTGACGAAGGCCAGGGTGTCTCCGAGCAGTACTTC	CASSDEGQGVSEQYF
TRBV18	few	TRBJ2-1	-	12	TGTGCCAGCGAGATTCCATACGATGAGCAGTTCTTC	CASEIPYDEQFF
TRBV6-5	few	TRBJ2-3	-	13	TGTGCCAGCAGTTTACTAGTTTCAGATACGCAGTATTTT	CASSLLVSDTQYF
TRBV28	once	TRBJ2-5	TRBD1	14	TGTGCCAGCACCGTCGGGACAGGAAGGGAGACCCAGTACTTC	CASTVGTGRETQYF
TRBV2	few	TRBJ1-5	TRBD1	16	TGTGCCAGCAGGAGATACCGGGACAGTAGCAATCAGCCCCAGCATTTT	CASRRYRDSSNQPQHF
TRBV9	-	TRBJ2-3	-	14	TGTGCCAGCAGCGTTAATACCTACACAGATACGCAGTATTTT	CASSVNTYTDTQYF
TRBV5-1	-	TRBJ2-1	TRBD2	16	TGCGCCAGCAGCATGTCGTTTAGCGGGACCTACAATGAGCAGTTCTTC	CASSMSFSGTYNEQFF
TRBV7-2	once	TRBJ1-2	TRBD1	15	TGTGCCAGCAGCTTAGCGGGGGGCAGGGGGCATGGCTACACCTTC	CASSLAGGRGHGYTF
TRBV5-1	-	TRBJ2-7	TRBD2	17	TGCGCCAGCAGCTCCACCGGGACTAGCGGGAGGGGGAACGAGCAGTACTTC	CASSSTGTSGRGNEQYF
TRBV5-6	-	TRBJ2-7	TRBD1	12	TGTGCCAGCAGCCGGGACAGCTACGAGCAGTACTTC	CASSRDSYEQYF
TRBV5-5	-	TRBJ1-6	-	14	TGTGCCAGCAGCTTGGGAGACAGCCAAACACCCCTCCACTTT	CASSLGDSQTPLHF
TRBV5-5	-	TRBJ1-1	TRBD1	16	TGTGCCAGCAGCTTGGACAGGGGGACTCTGAACACTGAAGCTTTCTTT	CASSLDRGTLNTEAFF
TRBV7-2	-	TRBJ1-2	TRBD1	12	TGTGCCAGCAGCATAAACAGGGGTGGCTACACCTTC	CASSINRGGYTF
TRBV2	-	TRBJ1-1	-	12	TGTGCCAGCAGGGATATACAGGGACCGGCTTTCTTT	CASRDIQGPAFF
TRBV9	-	TRBJ2-1	TRBD2	19	TGTGCCAGCAGCGTAGCTCGAAAAGAGCGGGAGTTCCCCTACAATGAGCAGTTCTTC	CASSVARKEREFPYNEQFF
TRBV6-5	-	TRBJ1-3	TRBD1	15	TGTGCCAGCAGTGCTCAGGGACAGGTGGGAGACACCATATATTTT	CASSAQGQVGDTIYF
TRBV9	-	TRBJ1-2	-	12	TGTGCCAGCAGCTCAATGGGCGACGGCTACACCTTC	CASSSMGDGYTF
TRBV12-5	-	TRBJ1-4	-	16	TGTGCTAGTGGCCACCCGAGGAAAGGCCTAAATGAAAAACTGTTTTTT	CASGHPRKGLNEKLFF
TRBV4-1	-	TRBJ2-5	TRBD2	18	TGCGCCAGCAGCCAAGATCGGCCTAGCGGGGGTACTGGAGAGACCCAGTACTTC	CASSQDRPSGGTGETQYF
TRBV14	-	TRBJ1-1	-	15	TGTGCCAGCAGCCAGGATCCCGGGGGGGAAACTGAAGCTTTCTTT	CASSQDPGGETEAFF
TRBV2	-	TRBJ1-1	-	14	TGTGCCAGCAGTCAAAGCATAGGGGGCACTGAAGCTTTCTTT	CASSQSIGGTEAFF
TRBV10-3	few	TRBJ2-2	-	18	TGTGCCATCAGTGAGTCCCTAGGGGTAGGGGCGAACACCGGGGAGCTGTTTTTT	CAISESLGVGANTGELFF
TRBV6-1	-	TRBJ1-6	TRBD1	17	TGTGCCAGCAGTGAAGCGGACAGGTTGTCCTATAATTCACCCCTCCACTTT	CASSEADRLSYNSPLHF
TRBV7-9	-	TRBJ1-2	-	13	TGTTCCAGCAGCCCTCAAGCCATCTATGGCTACACCTTC	CSSSPQAIYGYTF
TRBV29-1	-	TRBJ2-3	-	13	TGCAGCGTTGGTGGACACGGCACAGATACGCAGTATTTT	CSVGGHGTDTQYF
TRBV5-1	-	TRBJ1-4	-	16	TGCGCCAGCAGCTTACCTCTGACAGGCTCTGGTGAAAAACTGTTTTTT	CASSLPLTGSGEKLFF
TRBV7-7	-	TRBJ2-3	-	14	TGTGCCAGCAGCCCCTGGGCTGGTGGGGATACGCAGTATTTT	CASSPWAGGDTQYF
TRBV7-2	few	TRBJ1-6	TRBD1	17	TGTGCCAGCAGCCCCGGACAGGGAGGCCCAAATAATTCACCCCTCCACTTT	CASSPGQGGPNNSPLHF